What follows are 30 T cell receptor beta chains derived from one specimen sequenced in a study of blood T cells in healthy people across ages. PCR was performed a second time for about 7 to 11 cycles using a sample-barcoded 5' primer and a J-beta primer mix. Via MiXCR, TCRdb re-called the 5' RACE reads, giving one row per CDR3 protein. In the table there are 1.5 million to 2 million distinct CDR3 sequences, roughly two fifths of which are singletons. Input material: blood. All receptors come from a human donor in good health.

This clonotype appeared a few times. The chain employs TRBV12-5 and TRBJ2-5; 9 nucleotides agree with TRBD1. The CDR3 is 16 amino acids. Germline trimming cut 0 bases from V and 4 bases from J; bases unmatched to any gene: 6. CDR1 is LGHNT and CDR2 is FRNRAP in the germline V gene. CDR3 nucleotide sequence: TGTGCTAGTGGTTTGGTACAAACAGGGGGCTTAGAGACCCAGTACTTC. It codes for CASGLVQTGGLETQYF.

This chain joins TRBV27 and TRBJ1-1; D ambiguous. The CDR3 runs 13 residues. Trimming took 8 bases from V and 2 from J, leaving 12 bases between them. From germline, CDR1 is MNHEY and CDR2 SMNVEV (reference sequence). This chain's CDR3 is CASALWGNTEAFF. The CDR3 nucleotides are TGTGCCAGCGCTTTGTGGGGTAACACTGAAGCTTTCTTT.

Regarding this clonotype: Because the CDR3 is missing its conserved closing phenylalanine or tryptophan, this is likely a read error. This sequence joins TRBV5-5 and TRBJ1-1, with no clear D. Looked up from germline, CDR1 is SGHKS and CDR2 is YYEKEE (reference sequence). CDR3 size: 14 residues. Deletions cut 4 bases from V and 0 bases from J, with 10 bases between. In DNA form, the CDR3 reads TGTGCCAGCAGCCCGACTAGAATGAACACTGAAGCTTTCTTG. Its translation: CASSPTRMNTEAFL.

This clonotype was found a few times. At one boundary the junction diverges from the germline segment, which might be a read error. The chain carries TRBV6-6 and TRBJ2-3; 10 positions match TRBD2. The CDR3 runs 15 residues. Germline CDR1 MNHNY, CDR2 SVGAGI (reference sequence). Here the CDR3 DNA reads TGTGCCAGCAGGGAGCGGGGGGGCGGTTTAGATACGCGGTATTTT. This translates into CASRERGGGLDTRYF.

The rearrangement links TRBV7-2 to TRBJ1-2; TRBD1 matches at 9 bases. Trimming took 3 bases from V and 5 from J; bases not matched to a gene: 7. This CDR3 spans 15 amino acids. Germline values: CDR1 SGHTA, CDR2 FQGNSA. DNA of the CDR3: TGTGCCAGCAGCTTTCAGGACAGGGGCCGGTATGGCTACACCTTC. This sequence encodes CASSFQDRGRYGYTF.

The V and J genes are TRBV5-6 and TRBJ2-7; no reliable D call. The V and J ends lost 1 base and 4 bases respectively, with 15 bases between them. The CDR3 is made up of 15 amino acids. Looked up from germline, CDR1 is SGHDT and CDR2 is YYEEEE. The CDR3 nucleotides are TGTGCCAGCAGCTTGTTAGTCGCTGGTCCTTACGAGCAGTACTTC. Translating gives CASSLLVAGPYEQYF.

V and J are TRBV11-2 and TRBJ2-3; TRBD2 is a possible D gene (5 bases). Germline assignment: CDR1 SGHAT and CDR2 FQNNGV. V was pared by 1 base and J by 0 bases, with 8 bases between. The length of the CDR3 is 15 residues. The CDR3 region has the DNA TGTGCCAGCAGCTTAGCCCAGCGGAGCACAGATACGCAGTATTTT. Its translation is CASSLAQRSTDTQYF.

This chain connects TRBV27 to TRBJ2-5; D unresolved. Trimming cost V 8 bases and J 5 bases, with 18 bases left between them. The length of the CDR3 is 14 residues. Germline V gene sequence: CDR1 MNHEY, CDR2 SMNVEV (reference sequence). The DNA of the CDR3 is TGTGCCAGCCGAGACGCTGGGTTAGGCGAGACCCAGTACTTC. This translates into CASRDAGLGETQYF.

The table lists this clonotype with a few counts. V is TRBV7-9 and J is TRBJ2-1; possibly TRBD1 for D (6 bases). This CDR3 has 16 residues. Germline CDR1 and CDR2: SEHNR and FQNEAQ (reference sequence). V was trimmed by 1 base and J by 10 bases, leaving 20 bases between them. The CDR3 here is CASSLGSGQNPGEQFF. The DNA of the CDR3 is TGTGCCAGCAGCTTAGGGAGCGGACAGAACCCAGGGGAGCAGTTCTTC.

The chain carries TRBV12-5 and TRBJ2-2; D is unclear. V shed 5 bases and J shed 4 bases, with 8 bases lying between them. CDR3 length: 13 amino acids. Per germline, CDR1 LGHNT and CDR2 FRNRAP. The CDR3 DNA reads as TGTGCTAGTGGTCTGGGATTCACCGGGGAGCTGTTTTTT. It is translated as CASGLGFTGELFF.

The chain couples TRBV24-1 to TRBJ2-5; D is ambiguous. The tail of the sequence fits TRBJ2-7 better, so the J call may be wrong. This CDR3 is 12 amino acids long. CDR1 is KGHDR and CDR2 is SFDVKD in the germline V gene. The CDR3 coding sequence is TGTGCCACCAGAGAACGAGAGTACGAGCAGTACTTC. It translates to CATREREYEQYF.

The genes are TRBV4-2 and TRBJ1-2, with D possibly matching TRBD1 (6 bases). This CDR3 spans 17 amino acids. CDR1 is LGHNA, CDR2 YNFKEQ, per germline. V was pared by 1 base and J by 3 bases, with 18 bases between. CDR3 in DNA: TGTGCCAGCAGCCAAGCCCTAACTGGGGGCGCTCACTATGGCTACACCTTC. Its protein product is CASSQALTGGAHYGYTF.

This clonotype was observed a handful of times. The rearrangement links TRBV7-6 to TRBJ1-2, with 7 bases aligning to TRBD1. The J segment lost 0 bases and the V segment lost 5 bases, leaving 9 bases of the junction unmatched. This CDR3 contains 16 residues. CDR1 is SGHVS and CDR2 is FNYEAQ in the germline V gene. This CDR3 reads CASSETWDSANYGYTF. CDR3 DNA sequence: TGTGCCAGCAGCGAAACCTGGGACAGTGCTAACTATGGCTACACCTTC. The full variable domain, with the rest looked up from reference TRBV7-6 and TRBJ1-2, is GAGVSQSPRYKVTKRGQDVALRCDPISGHVSLYWYRQALGQGPEFLTYFNYEAQQDKSGLPNDRFSAERPEGSISTLTIQRTEQRDSAMYRCASSETWDSANYGYTFGSGTRLTVV.

This clonotype came up many times. This chain uses TRBV9 with TRBJ2-6; D is uncertain. The CDR3 sequence is 15 residues long. Germline V gene lookup returns CDR1 SGDLS and CDR2 YYNGEE. V gave up 0 bases and J gave up 1 base, with 5 bases separating them. CDR3 sequence reads: CASSVVSSGANVLTF. The CDR3 DNA reads TGTGCCAGCAGCGTAGTATCATCTGGGGCCAACGTCCTGACTTTC.

The chain has TRBV7-8 and TRBJ2-3; D may be TRBD1 (5 bases). Germline V gene data show CDR1 as SGHVS and CDR2 as FQNEAQ. V lost 8 bases and J lost 2, with 17 bases in between. This CDR3 region has 15 residues. In nucleotides, the CDR3 is TGTGCCAGCCAATCCCAGTACAGGACCACAGATACGCAGTATTTT. Its protein product is CASQSQYRTTDTQYF.

V usage is TRBV2 and J usage is TRBJ2-5; D might be TRBD2 (5 bases). CDR1 and CDR2 (germline): SNHLY, FYNNEI. The CDR3 consists of 15 residues. V was clipped by 0 bases and J by 4 bases, with 12 bases between them. CDR3 sequence reads: CASSEAGVRGETQYF. CDR3 nucleotide sequence: TGTGCCAGCAGTGAAGCAGGAGTACGGGGAGAGACCCAGTACTTC.

The rearrangement joins TRBV20-1 to TRBJ2-5; no reliable D call. Trimming left V 0 bases short and J 5 bases short, with 10 bases between. Germline V CDR1 and CDR2: DFQATT, SNEGSKA (reference sequence). The CDR3 totals 13 residues. The CDR3 is CSARDIGRETQYF. CDR3 in DNA: TGCAGTGCTAGAGATATTGGGCGGGAGACCCAGTACTTC.

The chain employs TRBV5-1 and TRBJ2-1; D gene ambiguous. This CDR3 comprises 19 residues. In germline, CDR1 is SGHRS, CDR2 YFSETQ. Trimming left V 0 bases short and J 3 bases short, with 22 bases between. The CDR3 DNA is TGCGCCAGCAGCTTGGGGGCACGAGGCGCGACTCTCTACTACAATGAGCAGTTCTTC. Translated, it gives CASSLGARGATLYYNEQFF.

A note on this clonotype: One end of the junction does not line up with germline, which may come from a read error. The rearrangement joins TRBV10-3 to TRBJ2-1; 11 nucleotides match TRBD1. Germline V gives CDR1 ENHRY, CDR2 SYGVKD. This CDR3 has 14 residues. The CDR3 DNA follows: TGTACCATCAGGACAGGGGGCGCAAACAATGAGCAGTTCTTC. Encoded protein: CTIRTGGANNEQFF.

This sequence joins TRBV10-3 and TRBJ2-1, with no clear D. Germline CDR1 and CDR2: ENHRY and SYGVKD. This CDR3 comprises 13 residues. Trimming left V 6 bases short and J 5 bases short, with 11 bases between. The DNA for the CDR3 is TGTGCCATCAGGCAGTTTGTGGACAATGAGCAGTTCTTC. It codes for CAIRQFVDNEQFF.

This clonotype was seen a handful of times. The chain recombines TRBV6-5 with TRBJ2-7; 7 bases are a match to TRBD1. There are 16 residues in the CDR3. The V segment lost 0 bases and the J segment 0 bases; nucleotides outside the gene matches: 5. The germline gives CDR1 MNHEY, CDR2 SVGAGI. CDR3 sequence (DNA): TGTGCCAGCAGTTACTCTGGGGGACAGATCTCCTACGAGCAGTACTTC. Amino acid sequence: CASSYSGGQISYEQYF.

This clonotype occurred a few times. This chain uses TRBV12-5 with TRBJ2-7, with a tentative D call TRBD2 (5 bases). Germline V lookup: CDR1 LGHNT, CDR2 FRNRAP. The V and J ends lost 4 bases and 2 bases respectively, with 18 bases between them. The CDR3 extends over 16 amino acids. The DNA of the CDR3 is TGTGCTAGTGGTTCAAACTTTGGCGGGTCCCCCTACGAGCAGTACTTC. It codes for CASGSNFGGSPYEQYF.

V and J are TRBV4-2 and TRBJ1-6; D gene unclear. The CDR3 has 15 amino acids. V lost 3 bases, J lost 4 bases, and 10 bases lay in between. CDR1 is LGHNA and CDR2 is YNFKEQ in the germline V gene. In DNA, the CDR3 is TGTGCCAGCAGCCAGGGGAGTGTGTATAATTCACCCCTCCACTTT. It is translated as CASSQGSVYNSPLHF.

This rearrangement joins TRBV29-1 to TRBJ2-7; 11 bases agree with TRBD1. The J call may not be correct, given that the DNA end is closer to TRBJ2-5. This CDR3 has 16 amino acids. Germline-derived CDR1 and CDR2 are SQVTM and ANQGSEA. The CDR3 here is CSVDLFGTGGGETQYF. Written as DNA, the CDR3 is TGCAGCGTTGACCTTTTTGGGACAGGGGGTGGCGAGACCCAGTACTTC.

The J gene is TRBJ1-5, the V gene TRBV12-3 or TRBV12-4, with D tentatively TRBD1 (6 bases). Trimming pared 4 bases from V and 6 bases from J, leaving 10 bases between. This CDR3 spans 13 amino acids. The CDR3 here is CASSSRTVQPQHF. CDR3 DNA: TGTGCCAGCAGTTCAAGGACAGTTCAGCCCCAGCATTTT.

The chain carries TRBV28 and TRBJ2-2, with TRBD1 as a possible D gene (5 bases). The germline CDR1 and CDR2 sequences are MDHEN and SYDVKM. This CDR3 comprises 13 residues. The V end lost 3 bases, the J end lost 6 bases, and 8 bases lay between the germline ends. CDR3 in amino acids: CASSLTEAGELFF. The CDR3 bases are TGTGCCAGCAGTTTGACAGAGGCCGGGGAGCTGTTTTTT.

Points on this clonotype: At one end, the junction sequence differs from germline, possibly due to a read error. The chain carries TRBV4-3 and TRBJ1-6; D unclear. This CDR3 has 15 amino acids. The germline gives CDR1 LGHNA, CDR2 YSLEER. This CDR3 reads CASSQDMQWISPRHF. In nucleotides, the CDR3 is TGCGCCAGCAGCCAAGATATGCAGTGGATTTCACCCCGCCACTTT.

This clonotype was seen a few times. V usage is TRBV29-1 and J usage is TRBJ1-1; 11 nucleotides line up with TRBD1. This CDR3 spans 17 amino acids. CDR1 SQVTM and CDR2 ANQGSEA come from the germline V gene. The J segment lost 5 bases and the V segment lost 4 bases, leaving 15 bases of the junction unmatched. CDR3 bases: TGCAGCGTTGGATCTTGGTATGGACAGGGGGCTGGGACTGAAGCTTTCTTT. This codes for CSVGSWYGQGAGTEAFF.

This clonotype has a handful of counts. The V and J genes are TRBV29-1 and TRBJ2-3; D gene unclear. Per the germline V gene, CDR1 is SQVTM and CDR2 is ANQGSEA. V was trimmed by 5 bases and J by 3 bases, leaving 12 bases between them. CDR3 length equals 13 residues. The CDR3 coding sequence is TGCAGCGTTAGGATGCGAGGTACAGATACGCAGTATTTT. This translates into CSVRMRGTDTQYF.

The gene calls are TRBV4-1 and TRBJ1-5; D gene ambiguous. The CDR3 spans 15 residues. Trimming left V 4 bases short and J 1 base short, with 11 bases between. Germline V gives CDR1 MGHRA, CDR2 YSYEKL. This CDR3 is CASSPRWSSNQPQHF. The DNA for the CDR3 is TGCGCCAGCAGCCCCCGGTGGAGCAGCAATCAGCCCCAGCATTTT.